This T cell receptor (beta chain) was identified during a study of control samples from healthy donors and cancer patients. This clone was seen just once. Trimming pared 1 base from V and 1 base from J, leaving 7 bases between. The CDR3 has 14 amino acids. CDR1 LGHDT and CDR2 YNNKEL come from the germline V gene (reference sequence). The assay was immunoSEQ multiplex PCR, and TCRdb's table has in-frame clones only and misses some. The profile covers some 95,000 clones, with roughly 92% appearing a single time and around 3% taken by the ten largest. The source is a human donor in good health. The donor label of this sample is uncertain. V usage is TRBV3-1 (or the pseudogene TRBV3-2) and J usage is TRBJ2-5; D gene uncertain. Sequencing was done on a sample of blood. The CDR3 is CASSQGTAQETQYF. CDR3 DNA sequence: TGTGCCAGCAGCCAAGGCACAGCCCAAGAGACCCAGTACTTC.